This T cell receptor beta chain was recovered during a study of CD8+CD57+ T cells in acquired aplastic anemia. Turning to the study itself: Quantities of DNA derived from sorted CD4+ and CD8+ cells averaged approximately 3.3 ug.

CDR3 and TCR beta VDJ profiling relied on a genomic DNA template. Using its own MiXCR run on the reads, TCRdb lists one record per CDR3 protein. The data hold over 150,000 distinct CDR3 sequences, with less than 65% observed a single time. Previously, flow cytometry had revealed CD8+CD57+ cell expansion in the patients chosen for sequencing. The receptor's source is a human donor with aplastic anemia. The specimen sequenced was sorted CD4+, CD8+, or CD8+CD57+ T cells (not recorded which) from PBMCs.

The CDR3 sequence is CATSRGDRDGYTF. CDR3 bases: TGTGCCACCAGCAGGGGGGACAGGGATGGCTACACCTTC. This chain uses TRBV15 with TRBJ1-2, with 9 nucleotides matching TRBD1. CDR3 size: 13 residues. Per the germline V gene, CDR1 is LNHNV and CDR2 is YYDKDF (reference sequence). The trim removed 3 bases at V and 6 bases at J, leaving 2 bases unmatched.